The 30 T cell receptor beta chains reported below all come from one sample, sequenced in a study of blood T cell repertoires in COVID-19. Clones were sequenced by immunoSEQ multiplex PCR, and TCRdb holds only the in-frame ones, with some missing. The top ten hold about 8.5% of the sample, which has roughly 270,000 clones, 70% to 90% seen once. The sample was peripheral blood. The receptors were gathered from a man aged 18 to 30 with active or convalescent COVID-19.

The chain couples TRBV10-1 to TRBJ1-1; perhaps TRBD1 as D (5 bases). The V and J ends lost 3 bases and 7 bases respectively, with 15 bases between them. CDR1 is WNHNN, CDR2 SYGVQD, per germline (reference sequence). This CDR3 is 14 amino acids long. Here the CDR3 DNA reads TGCGCCAGCAGTGATTTTCGGACATTGGATGAAGCTTTCTTT. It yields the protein CASSDFRTLDEAFF.

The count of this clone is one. The CDR3 region is CASSSPTGSGTEAFF. The CDR3 DNA sequence: TGTGCCAGCAGCTCGCCGACAGGGAGCGGCACTGAAGCTTTCTTT. This chain links TRBV7-9 with TRBJ1-1, with TRBD1 matching 7 bases. The CDR3 sequence is 15 residues long. Germline assignment: CDR1 SEHNR and CDR2 FQNEAQ (reference sequence). Germline trimming cut 4 bases from V and 4 bases from J; bases unmatched to any gene: 9. Supplemented by reference TRBV7-9 and TRBJ1-1, the full variable domain reads DTGVSQNPRHKITKRGQNVTFRCDPISEHNRLYWYRQTLGQGPEFLTYFQNEAQLEKSRLLSDRFSAERPKGSFSTLEIQRTEQGDSAMYLCASSSPTGSGTEAFFGQGTRLTVV.

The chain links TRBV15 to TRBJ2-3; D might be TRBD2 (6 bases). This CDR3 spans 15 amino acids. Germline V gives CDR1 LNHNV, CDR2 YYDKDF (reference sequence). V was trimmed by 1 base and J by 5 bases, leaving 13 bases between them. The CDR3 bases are TGTGCCACCAGCAGAGTGGGGGGTGCGGGAGATACGCAGTATTTT. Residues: CATSRVGGAGDTQYF.

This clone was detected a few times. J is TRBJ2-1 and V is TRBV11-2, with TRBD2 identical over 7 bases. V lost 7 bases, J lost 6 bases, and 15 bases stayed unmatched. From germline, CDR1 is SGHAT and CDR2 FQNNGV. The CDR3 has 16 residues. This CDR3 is CASTQGARGFGNEQFF. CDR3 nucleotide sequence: TGTGCCAGCACCCAAGGTGCGCGGGGGTTCGGCAATGAGCAGTTCTTC.

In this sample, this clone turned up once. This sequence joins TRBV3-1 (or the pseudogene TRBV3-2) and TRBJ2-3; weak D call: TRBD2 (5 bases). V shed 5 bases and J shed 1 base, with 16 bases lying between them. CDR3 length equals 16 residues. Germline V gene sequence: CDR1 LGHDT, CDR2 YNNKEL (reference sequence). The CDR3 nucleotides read TGTGCCAGCAGCGGCCCCGCGGACTCCCGCACAGATACGCAGTATTTT. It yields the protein CASSGPADSRTDTQYF.

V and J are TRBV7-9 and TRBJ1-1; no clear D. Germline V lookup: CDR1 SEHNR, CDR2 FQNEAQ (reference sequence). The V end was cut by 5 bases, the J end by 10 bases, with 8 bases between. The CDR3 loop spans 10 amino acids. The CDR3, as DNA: TGTGCCAGCAGCGCGCTTGTAGCTTTCTTT. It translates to CASSALVAFF.

CDR3 sequence (DNA): TGTGCCAGCAGCGAAAGACAGGAATCACCCCTCCACTTT. This gives the protein CASSERQESPLHF. This sequence joins TRBV9 and TRBJ1-6, with D maybe TRBD1 (6 bases). Looked up from germline, CDR1 is SGDLS and CDR2 is YYNGEE. The V end lost 3 bases, the J end lost 10 bases, and 11 bases lay between the germline ends. The CDR3 runs to 13 residues.

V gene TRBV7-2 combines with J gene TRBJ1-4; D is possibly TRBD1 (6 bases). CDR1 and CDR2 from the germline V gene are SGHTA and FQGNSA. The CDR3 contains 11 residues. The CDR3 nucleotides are TGTGCAAAGGGGGTGGTTGAAAAACTGTTTTTT. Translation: CAKGVVEKLFF.

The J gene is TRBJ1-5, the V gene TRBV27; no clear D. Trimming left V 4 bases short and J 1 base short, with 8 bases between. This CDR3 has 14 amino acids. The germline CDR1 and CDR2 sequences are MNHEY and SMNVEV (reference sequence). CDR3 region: CASSSAGSNQPQHF. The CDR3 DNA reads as TGTGCCAGCAGTTCCGCGGGAAGCAATCAGCCCCAGCATTTT.

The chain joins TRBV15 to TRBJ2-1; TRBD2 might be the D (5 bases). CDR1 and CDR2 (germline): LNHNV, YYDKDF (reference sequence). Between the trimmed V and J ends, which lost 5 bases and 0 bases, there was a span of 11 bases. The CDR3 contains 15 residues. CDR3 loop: CATSLGVRSYNEQFF. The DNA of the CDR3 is TGTGCCACCAGCCTCGGGGTTCGCTCCTACAATGAGCAGTTCTTC.

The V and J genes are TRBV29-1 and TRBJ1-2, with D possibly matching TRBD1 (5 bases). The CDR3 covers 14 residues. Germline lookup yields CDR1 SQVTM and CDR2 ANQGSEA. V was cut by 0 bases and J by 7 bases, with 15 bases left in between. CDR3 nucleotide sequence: TGCAGCGTTGAAGAAACCGGGACTTACTTTGGCTACACCTTC. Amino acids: CSVEETGTYFGYTF.

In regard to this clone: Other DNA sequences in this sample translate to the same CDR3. This CDR3 reads CATSSPGEDWGYTF. The DNA for the CDR3 is TGTGCCACCAGTAGTCCCGGGGAGGATTGGGGCTACACCTTC. The chain carries TRBV15 and TRBJ1-2; D not certain. Germline CDR1 reads LNHNV; CDR2 reads YYDKDF (reference sequence). This CDR3 is 14 amino acids long. Trimming stripped 6 bases from V and 8 bases from J, with 19 bases between.

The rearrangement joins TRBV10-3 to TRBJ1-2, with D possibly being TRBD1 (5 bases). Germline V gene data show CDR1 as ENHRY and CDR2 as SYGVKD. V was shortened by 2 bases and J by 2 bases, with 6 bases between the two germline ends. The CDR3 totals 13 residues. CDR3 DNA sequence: TGTGCCATCAGTGAGGGGGGGAACTATGGCTACACCTTC. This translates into CAISEGGNYGYTF.

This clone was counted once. The CDR3 DNA is TGTGCCATCAGTGACGTCGGGGGGGAAGAGACCCAGTACTTC. It translates to CAISDVGGEETQYF. V is TRBV10-3 and J is TRBJ2-5; TRBD2 aligns across 8 bases. The junction had 3 bases not matched to a gene; V was cut back by 3 bases and J by 3 bases. Germline V CDR1 and CDR2: ENHRY, SYGVKD. The CDR3 covers 14 residues.

CDR3 residues: CASSAPSVSNNSPLHF. CDR3 in DNA: TGTGCCAGCAGTGCCCCCTCTGTCAGTAATAATTCACCCCTCCACTTT. The rearrangement links TRBV6-4 to TRBJ1-6; D remains unclear. The V end was cut by 4 bases, the J end by 5 bases, with 15 bases between. Germline V lookup: CDR1 MRHNA, CDR2 SNTAGT. CDR3 length: 16 residues.

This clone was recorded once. The CDR3 protein is CASSSAGGRTGELFF. Here the CDR3 DNA reads TGTGCCAGCAGCAGTGCAGGGGGGAGAACCGGGGAGCTGTTTTTT. The genes are TRBV5-6 and TRBJ2-2; D might be TRBD1 (7 bases). Germline V CDR1 and CDR2: SGHDT, YYEEEE. V was clipped by 4 bases and J by 5 bases, with 15 bases between them. This CDR3 is built from 15 residues.

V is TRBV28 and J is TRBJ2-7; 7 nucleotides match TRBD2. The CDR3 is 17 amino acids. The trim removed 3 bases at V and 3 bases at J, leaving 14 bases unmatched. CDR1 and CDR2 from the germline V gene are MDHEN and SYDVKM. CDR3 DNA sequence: TGTGCCAGCAGTTTTGGGGCTAGCGGAACCAAAAGCTACGAGCAGTACTTC. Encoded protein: CASSFGASGTKSYEQYF.

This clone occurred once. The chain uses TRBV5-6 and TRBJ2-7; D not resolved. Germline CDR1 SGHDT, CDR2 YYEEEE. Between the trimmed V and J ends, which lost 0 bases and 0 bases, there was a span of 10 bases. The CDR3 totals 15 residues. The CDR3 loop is CASSLGLGDSYEQYF. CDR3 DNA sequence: TGTGCCAGCAGCTTGGGTTTAGGAGACTCCTACGAGCAGTACTTC. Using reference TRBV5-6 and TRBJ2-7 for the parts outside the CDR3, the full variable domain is DAGVTQSPTHLIKTRGQQVTLRCSPKSGHDTVSWYQQALGQGPQFIFQYYEEEERQRGNFPDRFSGHQFPNYSSELNVNALLLGDSALYLCASSLGLGDSYEQYFGPGTRLTVT.

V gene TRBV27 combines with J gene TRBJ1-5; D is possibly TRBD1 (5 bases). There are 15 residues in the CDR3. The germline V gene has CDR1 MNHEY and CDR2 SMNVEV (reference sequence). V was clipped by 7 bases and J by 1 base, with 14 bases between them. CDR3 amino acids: CASIRGGRSNQPQHF. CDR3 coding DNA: TGTGCCAGCATCCGGGGGGGTAGGAGCAATCAGCCCCAGCATTTT.

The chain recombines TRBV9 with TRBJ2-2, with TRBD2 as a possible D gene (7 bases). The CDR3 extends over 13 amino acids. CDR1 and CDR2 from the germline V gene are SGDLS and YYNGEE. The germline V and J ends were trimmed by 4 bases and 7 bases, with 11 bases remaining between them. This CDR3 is CASSSGGHGELFF. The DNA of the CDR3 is TGTGCCAGCAGCTCGGGGGGCCACGGGGAGCTGTTTTTT.

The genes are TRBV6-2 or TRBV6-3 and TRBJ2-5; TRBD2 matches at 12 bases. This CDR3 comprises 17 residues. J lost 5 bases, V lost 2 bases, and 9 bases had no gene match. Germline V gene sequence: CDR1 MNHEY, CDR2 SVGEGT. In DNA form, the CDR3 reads TGTGCCAGCAGTTACGGGGCTAGCGGGGGGGCCCGGGAGACCCAGTACTTC. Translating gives CASSYGASGGARETQYF.

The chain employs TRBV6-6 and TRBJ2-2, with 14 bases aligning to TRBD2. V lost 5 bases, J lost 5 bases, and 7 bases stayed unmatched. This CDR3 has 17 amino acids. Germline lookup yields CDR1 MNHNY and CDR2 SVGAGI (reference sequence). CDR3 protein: CASSHGLAGGPTGELFF. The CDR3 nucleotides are TGTGCCAGCAGTCACGGACTAGCGGGGGGTCCTACCGGGGAGCTGTTTTTT.

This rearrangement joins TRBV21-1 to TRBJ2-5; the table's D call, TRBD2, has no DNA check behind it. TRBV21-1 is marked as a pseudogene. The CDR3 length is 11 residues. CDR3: CVYEGQETQYF. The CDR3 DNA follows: TGTGTGTACGAGGGCCAAGAGACCCAGTACTTC.

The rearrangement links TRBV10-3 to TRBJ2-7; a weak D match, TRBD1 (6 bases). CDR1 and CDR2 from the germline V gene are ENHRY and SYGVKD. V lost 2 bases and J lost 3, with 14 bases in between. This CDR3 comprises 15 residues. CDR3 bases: TGTGCCATCAGTGAGCCAGGGGTAAGGGGCTACGAGCAGTACTTC. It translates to CAISEPGVRGYEQYF.

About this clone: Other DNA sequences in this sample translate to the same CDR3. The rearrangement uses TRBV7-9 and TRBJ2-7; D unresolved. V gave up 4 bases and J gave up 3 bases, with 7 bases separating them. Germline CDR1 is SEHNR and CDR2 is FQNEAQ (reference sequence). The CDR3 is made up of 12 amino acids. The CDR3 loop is CASSSSGYEQYF. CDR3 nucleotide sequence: TGTGCCAGCAGCTCATCAGGCTACGAGCAGTACTTC.

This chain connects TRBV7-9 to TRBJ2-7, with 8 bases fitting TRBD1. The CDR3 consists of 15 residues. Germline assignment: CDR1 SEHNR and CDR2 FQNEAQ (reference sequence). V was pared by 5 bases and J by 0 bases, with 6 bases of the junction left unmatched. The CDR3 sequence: CASSARQGSSYEQYF. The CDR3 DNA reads TGTGCCAGCAGCGCAAGACAGGGGTCCTCCTACGAGCAGTACTTC.

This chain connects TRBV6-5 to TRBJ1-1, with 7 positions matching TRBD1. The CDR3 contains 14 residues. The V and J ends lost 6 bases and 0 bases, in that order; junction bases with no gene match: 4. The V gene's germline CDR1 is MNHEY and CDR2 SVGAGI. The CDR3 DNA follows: TGTGCCAGCAGCCGGGGACAGCTGAACACTGAAGCTTTCTTT. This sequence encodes CASSRGQLNTEAFF.

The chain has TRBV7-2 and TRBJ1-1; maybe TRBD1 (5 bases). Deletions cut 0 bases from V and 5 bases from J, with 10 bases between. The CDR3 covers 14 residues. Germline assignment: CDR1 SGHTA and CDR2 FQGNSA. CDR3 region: CASSLADSLTEAFF. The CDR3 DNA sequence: TGTGCCAGCAGCTTAGCTGACAGTTTAACTGAAGCTTTCTTT.

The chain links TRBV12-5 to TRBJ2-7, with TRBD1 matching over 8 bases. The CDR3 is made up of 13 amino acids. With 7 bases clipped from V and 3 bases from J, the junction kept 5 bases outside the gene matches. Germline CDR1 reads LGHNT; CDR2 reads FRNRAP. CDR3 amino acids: CASDKDRGYEQYF. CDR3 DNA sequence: TGTGCTAGTGATAAAGACAGGGGCTACGAGCAGTACTTC.

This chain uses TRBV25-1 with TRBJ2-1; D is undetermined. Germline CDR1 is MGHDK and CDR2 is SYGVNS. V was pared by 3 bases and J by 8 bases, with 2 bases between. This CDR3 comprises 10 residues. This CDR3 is CASSDYEQFF. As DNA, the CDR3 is TGTGCCAGCAGTGACTATGAGCAGTTCTTC.